This TCR beta chain was retrieved from a study of blood T cell repertoires in COVID-19. Study-level information: Specimens from acute and convalescent COVID-19 originated in the United States, Italy and Spain.

Germline V gene data show CDR1 as SNHLY and CDR2 as FYNNEI. V was trimmed by 3 bases and J by 13 bases, leaving 18 bases between them. This CDR3 is built from 13 residues. Profiling relied on immunoSEQ multiplex PCR, and the TCRdb table lists in-frame clones only, not all of them. The sample contains 350,000 to 400,000 clones, around 91% of which appear only once. Donors were grouped by their self-reported clinical history. Recovery meant two consecutive negative NP/OP PCR tests, professional clearance, or resolved symptoms. V gene TRBV2 combines with J gene TRBJ1-2; D uncertain. The sample comprised PBMCs or T cells enriched from blood (not recorded which). This TCR derives from a man between 18 and 29 years old who had recovered from COVID-19. CDR3 nucleotides: TGTGCCAGCAGTGACGGTACTCCCTCCCATAGCACCTTC. Protein sequence: CASSDGTPSHSTF.